Below, 30 T cell receptor beta chains from the same sample are listed, as sequenced in a study of blood T cell repertoires in COVID-19 (dated by TCRdb to the early 2020s). The library was obtained by the immunoSEQ multiplex PCR assay. Not all clones reach the TCRdb copy of this immuneACCESS table, which keeps in-frame sequences only. Checked studies attribute under half of the gap to unresolved V genes and leave the rest unexplained. Here the sample has approximately 260,000 clones; approximately 80% occur a single time. Jointly, the top ten make up approximately 9.4% of the sample. Sequencing was performed on peripheral blood. These receptor sequences come from a woman of 80 years or more with acute or convalescent COVID-19.

This clone has only a few counts. V gene TRBV3-1 (or the pseudogene TRBV3-2) combines with J gene TRBJ2-5, with D unclear. Trimming shortened V by 2 bases and J by 6 bases, and 10 bases separated the two germline ends. CDR1 is LGHDT and CDR2 is YNNKEL in the germline V gene (reference sequence). CDR3 size: 13 residues. The CDR3 DNA is TGTGCCAGCAGCCAATCCCAACAGAAGACCCAGTACTTC. Amino acids: CASSQSQQKTQYF.

This chain uses TRBV19 with TRBJ2-2, with TRBD1 identical over 9 bases. Germline-derived CDR1 and CDR2 are LNHDA and SQIVND (reference sequence). With V trimmed by 10 bases and J by 4 bases, 4 bases remained unmatched. CDR3 length: 13 residues. The CDR3 region has the DNA TGTGCCACACAGGGGGCGGGCACCGGGGAGCTGTTTTTT. It translates to CATQGAGTGELFF.

Written as DNA, the CDR3 is TGTGCCAGCAGCCACAGTGGGACAGGGTTATACGAGCAGTACTTC. This sequence encodes CASSHSGTGLYEQYF. The J gene is TRBJ2-7, the V gene TRBV3-1 (or the pseudogene TRBV3-2); 9 nucleotides match TRBD1. There are 15 residues in the CDR3. CDR1 and CDR2 from the germline V gene are LGHDT and YNNKEL (reference sequence). V gave up 3 bases and J gave up 4 bases; unmatched junction bases: 7.

The chain has TRBV6-5 and TRBJ1-5, with a possible D match to TRBD1 (6 bases). The germline V gene has CDR1 MNHEY and CDR2 SVGAGI. The CDR3 spans 15 residues. V lost 4 bases, J lost 3 bases, and 13 bases lay in between. Here the CDR3 DNA reads TGTGCCAGCAGTTCGGCCACAGGGCTCAATCAGCCCCAGCATTTT. It specifies CASSSATGLNQPQHF.

The chain carries TRBV27 and TRBJ1-3, with D uncertain. Per the germline V gene, CDR1 is MNHEY and CDR2 is SMNVEV (reference sequence). V shed 5 bases and J shed 0 bases, with 14 bases lying between them. The CDR3 contains 16 residues. The DNA for the CDR3 is TGTGCCAGCAGTACTTCTGACGGGAACTCTGGAAACACCATATATTTT. Its protein is CASSTSDGNSGNTIYF.

This clone has only one observation. V gene TRBV13 combines with J gene TRBJ2-7, with D maybe TRBD1 (5 bases). The ends were cut back, 5 bases at V and 3 bases at J, with 11 bases in the middle. The CDR3 loop spans 13 amino acids. Germline loops: CDR1 PRHDT, CDR2 FYEKMQ (reference sequence). The CDR3 sequence is CASSRTRRYEQYF. The CDR3 DNA is TGTGCCAGCAGCCGGACACGCCGCTACGAGCAGTACTTC.

This clone was seen a handful of times. V gene TRBV18 combines with J gene TRBJ1-3; TRBD1 matches 7 bases. The V and J ends lost 5 bases and 0 bases, in that order; junction bases with no gene match: 4. The CDR3 has 15 amino acids. CDR1 is KGHSH and CDR2 is LQKENI in the germline V gene. In DNA form, the CDR3 reads TGTGCCAGCTCATCGGACAGGTTCTCTGGAAACACCATATATTTT. This encodes CASSSDRFSGNTIYF. Variable domain in full (rest from reference TRBV18 and TRBJ1-3): NAGVMQNPRHLVRRRGQEARLRCSPMKGHSHVYWYRQLPEEGLKFMVYLQKENIIDESGMPKERFSAEFPKEGPSILRIQQVVRGDSAAYFCASSSDRFSGNTIYFGEGSWLTVV.

J is TRBJ2-7 and V is TRBV18, with TRBD1 identical over 9 bases. CDR1 and CDR2 (germline): KGHSH, LQKENI. The CDR3 covers 15 residues. The V segment lost 3 bases and the J segment 0 bases; nucleotides outside the gene matches: 3. The CDR3 is CASSPRDRDSYEQYF. CDR3 DNA: TGTGCCAGCTCACCCCGGGACAGGGACTCCTACGAGCAGTACTTC.

V and J are TRBV11-2 and TRBJ2-7; 7 bases match TRBD2. The V and J ends lost 2 bases and 12 bases, in that order; junction bases with no gene match: 10. The germline gives CDR1 SGHAT, CDR2 FQNNGV. This CDR3 comprises 13 residues. The CDR3 nucleotides are TGTGCCAGCAGCTTACTAGGGCTAGCGGAGGGGTACTTC. Encoded protein: CASSLLGLAEGYF.

V and J are TRBV19 and TRBJ1-1; D call uncertain. The V end lost 4 bases, the J end lost 1 base, and 7 bases lay between the germline ends. CDR3 length: 13 amino acids. From germline, CDR1 is LNHDA and CDR2 SQIVND (reference sequence). The CDR3 DNA reads as TGTGCCAGTAGTACAATTTCGAACACTGAAGCTTTCTTT. Translating gives CASSTISNTEAFF.

The chain recombines TRBV10-1 with TRBJ1-3, with a tentative D call TRBD1 (5 bases). Trimming removed 0 bases at V and 0 bases at J, with 15 bases between. CDR1 is WNHNN, CDR2 SYGVQD, per germline (reference sequence). The CDR3 contains 18 residues. In DNA, the CDR3 is TGCGCCAGCAGTGAGTCGGAATGGGACTTCTGCTCTGGAAACACCATATATTTT. It encodes CASSESEWDFCSGNTIYF.

This chain joins TRBV6-5 and TRBJ1-2; TRBD1 agrees at 9 bases. V was pared by 6 bases and J by 2 bases, with 7 bases of the junction left unmatched. From germline, CDR1 is MNHEY and CDR2 SVGAGI. This CDR3 contains 15 residues. The CDR3, as DNA: TGTGCCAGCAGGCGTCCCGGGACAGGGAACTATGGCTACACCTTC. It specifies CASRRPGTGNYGYTF.

The chain links TRBV14 to TRBJ2-1, with TRBD2 as a possible D gene (6 bases). Germline V CDR1 and CDR2: SGHDN, FVKESK. Deletions cut 1 base from V and 5 bases from J, with 15 bases between. This CDR3 comprises 16 residues. The CDR3 sequence is CASSQGAILAHNEQFF. CDR3 bases: TGTGCCAGCAGCCAAGGGGCAATACTAGCCCACAATGAGCAGTTCTTC. The variable domain in full, with the rest retrieved from reference TRBV14 and TRBJ2-1, is EAGVTQFPSHSVIEKGQTVTLRCDPISGHDNLYWYRRVMGKEIKFLLHFVKESKQDESGMPNNRFLAERTGGTYSTLKVQPAELEDSGVYFCASSQGAILAHNEQFFGPGTRLTVL.

This chain joins TRBV3-1 (or the pseudogene TRBV3-2) and TRBJ2-3, with D tentatively TRBD2 (6 bases). Germline assignment: CDR1 LGHDT and CDR2 YNNKEL (reference sequence). V lost 0 bases and J 1 base, leaving 20 bases between the germline ends. This CDR3 comprises 19 residues. Written as DNA, the CDR3 is TGTGCCAGCAGCCAAGATACCCCCGTGGCGGGGAGACGCACAGATACGCAGTATTTT. Amino acid sequence: CASSQDTPVAGRRTDTQYF.

CDR3 region: CASGAGGSTYNEQFF. The CDR3 DNA is TGTGCCAGCGGAGCTGGAGGGTCCACCTACAATGAGCAGTTCTTC. The chain couples TRBV6-5 to TRBJ2-1, with D possibly being TRBD2 (6 bases). CDR1 is MNHEY, CDR2 SVGAGI, per germline. The ends were cut back, 8 bases at V and 2 bases at J, with 16 bases in the middle. This CDR3 has 15 amino acids.

The CDR3 coding sequence is TGTGCCAGTAGTTACCGGACAGGGGGAAAGGGAACCTACGAGCAGTACTTC. Its translation is CASSYRTGGKGTYEQYF. This chain uses TRBV19 with TRBJ2-7; 10 bases are a match to TRBD1. This CDR3 region has 17 residues. The V and J ends lost 5 bases and 2 bases, in that order; junction bases with no gene match: 12. Germline CDR1 LNHDA, CDR2 SQIVND (reference sequence).

This clone was seen once. The V call is TRBV7-2, the J call TRBJ1-3, with 7 bases aligning to TRBD1. CDR1 is SGHTA, CDR2 FQGNSA, per germline. The V segment lost 5 bases and the J segment 1 base; nucleotides outside the gene matches: 8. The CDR3 extends over 16 amino acids. In nucleotides, the CDR3 is TGTGCCAGCAGCGACAGGGCCCTTGGGTCTGGAAACACCATATATTTT. Protein sequence: CASSDRALGSGNTIYF.

Turning to this clone: Other DNA sequences in this sample translate to the same CDR3. The chain employs TRBV28 and TRBJ2-3; D not resolved. Looked up from germline, CDR1 is MDHEN and CDR2 is SYDVKM. Trimming pared 3 bases from V and 2 bases from J, leaving 6 bases between. CDR3 length: 13 amino acids. The CDR3 loop reads CASSLESTDTQYF. The CDR3 region has the DNA TGTGCCAGCAGTTTGGAGTCCACAGATACGCAGTATTTT.

V is TRBV5-6 and J is TRBJ2-7; 11 positions match TRBD1. With V trimmed by 4 bases and J by 3 bases, 3 bases remained unmatched. Germline V gene lookup returns CDR1 SGHDT and CDR2 YYEEEE. This CDR3 has 14 residues. The CDR3 sequence: CASSRTGGVYEQYF. DNA for the CDR3: TGTGCCAGCAGCCGGACAGGGGGCGTCTACGAGCAGTACTTC.

The chain uses TRBV5-4 and TRBJ1-1, with TRBD1 as a possible D gene (6 bases). The CDR3 totals 14 residues. V was trimmed by 3 bases and J by 6 bases, leaving 15 bases between them. Germline CDR1 reads SGHNT; CDR2 reads YYREEE (reference sequence). CDR3 protein: CASSSQGARAEAFF. The CDR3 coding sequence is TGTGCCAGCAGCTCACAGGGTGCGAGGGCTGAAGCTTTCTTT. The entire variable domain, with the rest obtained from reference TRBV5-4 and TRBJ1-1, is as follows: ETGVTQSPTHLIKTRGQQVTLRCSSQSGHNTVSWYQQALGQGPQFIFQYYREEENGRGNFPPRFSGLQFPNYSSELNVNALELDDSALYLCASSSQGARAEAFFGQGTRLTVV.

This clone was picked up one time. The CDR3 DNA reads TGTGCCAGCAGCCCGAACCGCCCGGGGGATACGCAGTATTTT. Its translation: CASSPNRPGDTQYF. The chain combines TRBV11-2 with TRBJ2-3; tentatively, D is TRBD2 (5 bases). V lost 5 bases, J lost 6 bases, and 15 bases lay in between. Per germline, CDR1 SGHAT and CDR2 FQNNGV. The CDR3 contains 14 residues.

The CDR3 DNA sequence: TGTGCCAGCAGTGAGCAGGGGAGTTCACCCCTCCACTTT. Protein sequence: CASSEQGSSPLHF. The chain couples TRBV2 to TRBJ1-6, with D perhaps TRBD1 (6 bases). V was pared by 3 bases and J by 9 bases, with 9 bases between. Germline V lookup: CDR1 SNHLY, CDR2 FYNNEI. CDR3 size: 13 residues.

The rearrangement joins TRBV5-1 to TRBJ2-1; no reliable D call. Trimming removed 1 base from V and 5 bases from J, with 10 bases in between. From germline, CDR1 is SGHRS and CDR2 YFSETQ. The CDR3 consists of 14 residues. This chain's CDR3 is CASSLNRRNNEQFF. Written as DNA, the CDR3 is TGCGCCAGCAGCTTGAACAGAAGAAACAATGAGCAGTTCTTC.

The genes are TRBV6-6 and TRBJ2-1, with D uncertain. This CDR3 has 17 residues. Trimming cost V 6 bases and J 0 bases, with 18 bases left between them. Germline V CDR1 and CDR2: MNHNY, SVGAGI (reference sequence). The CDR3 DNA follows: TGTGCCAGCAGCCGAGGAGTTGGCTCGAGCTCCTACAATGAGCAGTTCTTC. Its translation: CASSRGVGSSSYNEQFF.

The rearrangement joins TRBV7-9 to TRBJ1-1; D remains unclear. The V and J ends lost 5 bases and 5 bases respectively, with 15 bases between them. Germline lookup yields CDR1 SEHNR and CDR2 FQNEAQ (reference sequence). CDR3 length: 14 amino acids. CDR3 bases: TGTGCCAGCAGCCAACAGCTTACCCCTACTGAAGCTTTCTTT. Translated: CASSQQLTPTEAFF.

This chain uses TRBV7-8 with TRBJ1-3, with TRBD1 identical over 7 bases. Germline CDR1 and CDR2: SGHVS and FQNEAQ. CDR3 length: 15 amino acids. The junction had 3 bases not matched to a gene; V was cut back by 1 base and J by 3 bases. CDR3 sequence (DNA): TGTGCCAGCAGCTTAGGGGACAGCGGTGGAAACACCATATATTTT. Translating it yields CASSLGDSGGNTIYF.

The chain carries TRBV30 and TRBJ2-7; 7 bases fit TRBD1. V shed 3 bases, J shed 3 bases, and the junction held 8 bases outside the gene matches. The germline gives CDR1 GTSNPN, CDR2 SVGIG (reference sequence). CDR3 length equals 14 residues. Written as DNA, the CDR3 is TGTGCCTGGAGGGCTCCGGGACAGTACTACGAGCAGTACTTC. As protein: CAWRAPGQYYEQYF.

This chain connects TRBV7-9 to TRBJ1-5; the match to TRBD1 covers 8 bases. The CDR3 has 16 residues. Germline CDR1 SEHNR, CDR2 FQNEAQ (reference sequence). J lost 2 bases, V lost 2 bases, and 5 bases had no gene match. CDR3 DNA: TGTGCCAGCAGCTTACAGGGGGCGGTGGGCAATCAGCCCCAGCATTTT. It specifies CASSLQGAVGNQPQHF.

The J gene is TRBJ1-3, the V gene TRBV19; unclear D gene. Germline loops: CDR1 LNHDA, CDR2 SQIVND (reference sequence). The CDR3 has 15 residues. The V and J ends lost 0 bases and 1 base respectively, with 7 bases between them. The CDR3 region is CASSIELSSGNTIYF. The CDR3 DNA reads TGTGCCAGTAGTATAGAACTCTCTTCTGGAAACACCATATATTTT.

Of note for this clone: Other DNA sequences within the sample encode an identical CDR3. The chain has TRBV18 and TRBJ1-2, with 8 bases identical to TRBD1. V gave up 3 bases and J gave up 4 bases; unmatched junction bases: 4. CDR1 and CDR2 (germline): KGHSH, LQKENI. CDR3 length equals 14 residues. The CDR3 sequence is CASSPQGAGYGYTF. Here the CDR3 DNA reads TGTGCCAGCTCACCTCAGGGGGCGGGCTATGGCTACACCTTC.